This TCR beta chain was profiled in a study of blood T cell repertoires in COVID-19. For the study at large: COVID-19 samples, acute and convalescent, were from the United States, Italy and Spain. The cDNA or gDNA used as material had been derived from T cells, B-cell-depleted T cells, or PBMCs.

Per the germline V gene, CDR1 is LGHNA and CDR2 is YNFKEQ. The CDR3 loop spans 16 amino acids. Between the trimmed V and J ends, which lost 0 bases and 0 bases, there was a span of 6 bases. In the authors' methods: Estimation of nucleated cell counts relied on the amplification of reference gene primers. Using immunoSEQ multiplex PCR, the repertoire was profiled, and TCRdb retains in-frame clones only, with some absent. V, J and clone size derive from that table, while D and trimming were established from the DNA sequence. The sample has about 380,000 clones; less than 85% are singletons. The sample comprised peripheral blood. The chain uses TRBV4-2 and TRBJ2-6; D perhaps matches TRBD1 (5 bases). The receptor comes from a woman in her late teens or twenties with acute or convalescent COVID-19. CDR3 sequence reads: CASSQDQGSGANVLTF. In DNA form, the CDR3 reads TGTGCCAGCAGCCAAGATCAGGGCTCTGGGGCCAACGTCCTGACTTTC.